These 30 T cell receptor beta chains originate from one sample sequenced in a study of cytomegalovirus exposure and HLA in healthy donors. The data were produced by immunoSEQ multiplex PCR, yet TCRdb's version contains in-frame clones alone and is incomplete. The sample has 130,000 or so clones, approximately 92% seen once; the top ten hold approximately 9.2%. The source material was PBMCs. These receptors originate from a woman aged 18-30 years in good health and CMV-seropositive.

V gene TRBV11-1 combines with J gene TRBJ1-2; no clear D. Germline lookup yields CDR1 SGHAT and CDR2 FQDESV (reference sequence). This CDR3 is built from 14 residues. Between the trimmed V and J ends, which lost 5 bases and 8 bases, there was a span of 18 bases. This chain's CDR3 is CASSPERETEGYTF. The CDR3 DNA reads as TGTGCCAGCAGCCCCGAGCGGGAAACGGAAGGCTACACCTTC.

J is TRBJ1-1 and V is TRBV30; the match to TRBD1 covers 8 bases. The germline V gene has CDR1 GTSNPN and CDR2 SVGIG (reference sequence). Unmatched junction bases numbered 8, after V lost 3 bases and J lost 2 bases. The CDR3 spans 15 residues. CDR3 in amino acids: CAWSGTGLGNTEAFF. The CDR3 coding sequence is TGTGCCTGGAGCGGGACAGGCCTAGGAAACACTGAAGCTTTCTTT.

This chain uses TRBV6-6 with TRBJ1-2; tentative D call: TRBD1 (6 bases). The CDR3 contains 14 residues. V was clipped by 7 bases and J by 2 bases, with 14 bases between them. The germline CDR1 and CDR2 sequences are MNHNY and SVGAGI (reference sequence). CDR3 sequence: CASISFTGNYGYTF. In DNA, the CDR3 is TGTGCCAGCATCTCCTTTACAGGGAACTATGGCTACACCTTC.

This clone was recorded only once. V usage is TRBV19 and J usage is TRBJ1-5; D is ambiguous. The V gene lost 8 bases and the J gene lost 5 bases, with 13 bases spanning the gap. This CDR3 has 13 residues. Per germline, CDR1 LNHDA and CDR2 SQIVND (reference sequence). CDR3 amino acids: CASRVGAYQPQHF. In nucleotides, the CDR3 is TGTGCCAGTCGGGTCGGAGCTTATCAGCCCCAGCATTTT.

Many counts were recorded for this clone. The chain carries TRBV28 and TRBJ2-1, with 11 positions matching TRBD2. The CDR3 is 16 residues long. The germline CDR1 and CDR2 sequences are MDHEN and SYDVKM. The junction had 8 bases not matched to a gene; V was cut back by 2 bases and J by 8 bases. The CDR3 bases are TGTGCCAGCAGTTTAGTGGATAGCGGGGGGGTCTATGAGCAGTTCTTC. Its translation is CASSLVDSGGVYEQFF.

J is TRBJ2-1 and V is TRBV9; 8 nucleotides line up with TRBD2. After removal of 0 bases from V and 2 bases from J, the junction contained 7 bases not matched to a gene. The V gene's germline CDR1 is SGDLS and CDR2 YYNGEE. The CDR3 is made up of 17 amino acids. The chain's CDR3 is CASSVASGGATYNEQFF. The DNA of the CDR3 is TGTGCCAGCAGCGTAGCTTCGGGAGGGGCGACCTACAATGAGCAGTTCTTC.

This chain connects TRBV18 to TRBJ1-6; D remains ambiguous. V lost 3 bases to trimming and J lost 0 bases, with 9 bases between them. The CDR3 runs to 16 residues. CDR1 and CDR2 from the germline V gene are KGHSH and LQKENI. This chain's CDR3 is CASSPSLSSYNSPLHF. The CDR3, as DNA: TGTGCCAGCTCACCGTCTCTGAGCTCCTATAATTCACCCCTCCACTTT.

This chain links TRBV5-1 with TRBJ2-1; a weak D match, TRBD1 (5 bases). CDR3 size: 14 residues. Germline lookup yields CDR1 SGHRS and CDR2 YFSETQ. V was pared by 4 bases and J by 4 bases, with 12 bases between. This chain's CDR3 is CASSPGQTYNEQFF. The CDR3 DNA is TGCGCCAGCAGCCCTGGACAAACATACAATGAGCAGTTCTTC.

V gene TRBV5-1 combines with J gene TRBJ1-2, with 12 bases identical to TRBD1. CDR3 size: 16 residues. Trimming cost V 4 bases and J 1 base; bases outside gene matches: 5. Germline CDR1 is SGHRS and CDR2 is YFSETQ. CDR3 amino acids: CASSTGQGAFNYGYTF. CDR3 DNA sequence: TGCGCCAGCAGCACGGGACAGGGGGCCTTTAACTATGGCTACACCTTC.

The chain employs TRBV29-1 and TRBJ2-5; 10 bases are a match to TRBD2. Germline V gene sequence: CDR1 SQVTM, CDR2 ANQGSEA. The V segment lost 1 base and the J segment 7 bases; nucleotides outside the gene matches: 12. The CDR3 is 16 amino acids. The CDR3 reads CSVEGSAGGPGGTQYF. The CDR3 region has the DNA TGCAGCGTTGAAGGTTCAGCGGGGGGGCCAGGAGGGACCCAGTACTTC.

This sequence joins TRBV7-2 and TRBJ2-5; 7 bases match TRBD2. This CDR3 region has 18 residues. With V trimmed by 5 bases and J by 5 bases, 20 bases remained unmatched. Germline CDR1 SGHTA, CDR2 FQGNSA. The CDR3 is CASSPNTLTSLNWETQYF. DNA of the CDR3: TGTGCCAGCAGCCCTAATACACTGACTAGCCTAAACTGGGAGACCCAGTACTTC. Based on the CDR3 plus reference TRBV7-2 and TRBJ2-5, the full variable domain is GAGVSQSPSNKVTEKGKDVELRCDPISGHTALYWYRQSLGQGLEFLIYFQGNSAPDKSGLPSDRFSAERTGGSVSTLTIQRTQQEDSAVYLCASSPNTLTSLNWETQYFGPGTRLLVL.

The chain is built from TRBV7-6 and TRBJ2-5, with 7 bases identical to TRBD1. CDR1 is SGHVS, CDR2 FNYEAQ, per germline. V was pared by 0 bases and J by 1 base, with 11 bases of the junction left unmatched. This CDR3 region has 18 residues. The CDR3 sequence is CASSLAPRGPVFQETQYF. The CDR3 nucleotides are TGTGCCAGCAGCTTAGCACCGAGGGGGCCCGTGTTCCAAGAGACCCAGTACTTC.

This chain links TRBV27 with TRBJ2-7; 8 bases align to TRBD1. The CDR3 has 15 residues. Germline CDR1 and CDR2: MNHEY and SMNVEV (reference sequence). The V gene end was trimmed by 0 bases and the J gene end by 2 bases; junction bases not matched to a gene: 3. The CDR3 DNA reads as TGTGCCAGCAGTTTATCAACAGGGGGTCCCTACGAGCAGTACTTC. Translated: CASSLSTGGPYEQYF.

The V gene is TRBV9, the J gene TRBJ2-2; TRBD2 matches 9 bases. CDR1 is SGDLS and CDR2 is YYNGEE in the germline V gene. Trimming at V came to 4 bases and at J to 0 bases, leaving 4 bases not matched to a gene. The CDR3 is 16 residues long. The CDR3 here is CASSYLAGSNTGELFF. In DNA form, the CDR3 reads TGTGCCAGCAGCTACCTAGCGGGGTCGAACACCGGGGAGCTGTTTTTT.

A single count supports this clone. The same CDR3 can be traced to other DNA sequences in this sample. The chain combines TRBV5-1 with TRBJ2-3; 8 bases fit TRBD2. The V gene's germline CDR1 is SGHRS and CDR2 YFSETQ. The CDR3 is 18 residues long. V lost 2 bases to trimming and J lost 2 bases; unmatched junction nucleotides: 13. The CDR3 sequence is CASSLESSGGVLTDTQYF. In DNA, the CDR3 is TGCGCCAGCAGCTTAGAATCTTCCGGGGGGGTCCTCACAGATACGCAGTATTTT.

The chain uses TRBV7-9 and TRBJ1-1; D not certain. Trimming left V 1 base short and J 4 bases short, with 13 bases between. The CDR3 is 15 residues long. Germline V gene data show CDR1 as SEHNR and CDR2 as FQNEAQ (reference sequence). CDR3 DNA: TGTGCCAGCAGCTTAGAGTCCGGGGTAGGCACTGAAGCTTTCTTT. Protein product: CASSLESGVGTEAFF.

The chain carries TRBV29-1 and TRBJ2-7, with D perhaps TRBD2 (6 bases). This CDR3 is 11 amino acids long. Trimming shortened V by 7 bases and J by 4 bases, and 11 bases separated the two germline ends. The germline V gene encodes CDR1 SQVTM and CDR2 ANQGSEA. CDR3 amino acids: CSGGEWYEQYF. DNA of the CDR3: TGCAGCGGGGGGGAGTGGTACGAGCAGTACTTC.

V is TRBV4-1 and J is TRBJ1-2, with TRBD1 as a possible D gene (6 bases). Germline V gives CDR1 MGHRA, CDR2 YSYEKL. The V and J ends lost 1 base and 8 bases respectively, with 26 bases between them. The CDR3 has 18 residues. CDR3 in DNA: TGCGCCAGCAGCCAAGTACCCCTTGGCAGGGGAGTAGAGGGGGGCTACACCTTC. It translates to CASSQVPLGRGVEGGYTF.

The J gene is TRBJ2-5, the V gene TRBV25-1, with 8 positions matching TRBD1. The CDR3 totals 15 residues. Germline values: CDR1 MGHDK, CDR2 SYGVNS. Unmatched junction bases numbered 6, after V lost 1 base and J lost 5 bases. As DNA, the CDR3 is TGTGCCAGCAGTGAATGGCCAGGGGGCGAGGAGACCCAGTACTTC. The encoded protein is CASSEWPGGEETQYF.

J is TRBJ2-5 and V is TRBV12-2; TRBD2, as called in the table, went unchecked against the DNA. TRBV12-2 is a listed pseudogene. This CDR3 is built from 16 residues. CDR3 nucleotides: TGTGCAAGTCGCCCCGGACTAGCTGGGATCCAAGAGACCCAGTACTTC. Amino acid sequence: CASRPGLAGIQETQYF.

V gene TRBV2 combines with J gene TRBJ1-5, with 12 bases matching TRBD1. With V trimmed by 4 bases and J by 0 bases, 10 bases remained unmatched. This CDR3 has 19 residues. Germline-derived CDR1 and CDR2 are SNHLY and FYNNEI. This CDR3 reads CASSVGTGGPVYSNQPQHF. The CDR3 nucleotides are TGTGCCAGCAGTGTGGGGACAGGGGGCCCGGTATATAGCAATCAGCCCCAGCATTTT.

The chain links TRBV9 to TRBJ1-3, with 8 bases aligning to TRBD1. Trimming cost V 4 bases and J 2 bases; bases outside gene matches: 5. CDR1 and CDR2 (germline): SGDLS, YYNGEE. The CDR3 is 15 amino acids. In DNA form, the CDR3 reads TGTGCCAGCAGCCAAGACAGGGGAGCTGGAAACACCATATATTTT. Its translation is CASSQDRGAGNTIYF.

This chain links TRBV6-5 with TRBJ1-1; D is possibly TRBD1 (5 bases). This CDR3 is built from 13 residues. V lost 2 bases and J 3 bases, leaving 7 bases between the germline ends. Germline values: CDR1 MNHEY, CDR2 SVGAGI. CDR3: CASSYGADTEAFF. For the CDR3, the DNA is TGTGCCAGCAGTTACGGGGCTGACACTGAAGCTTTCTTT.

V is TRBV11-3 and J is TRBJ2-2; D may be TRBD1 (6 bases). V dropped 5 bases and J dropped 5 bases, with 21 bases sitting between them. CDR1 and CDR2 (germline): SGHNT, YENEEA. The CDR3 runs 17 residues. The CDR3 coding sequence is TGTGCCAGCAGCCCGGCGGTAGGGGGTAGGAGGACCGGGGAGCTGTTTTTT. Its translation: CASSPAVGGRRTGELFF.

This chain links TRBV2 with TRBJ2-3; possibly TRBD1 for D (6 bases). Germline assignment: CDR1 SNHLY and CDR2 FYNNEI. V was pared by 5 bases and J by 3 bases, with 15 bases between. The CDR3 length is 15 residues. The CDR3 reads CASSPQGLRTDTQYF. The CDR3 DNA reads as TGTGCCAGCAGTCCACAGGGCCTTAGAACAGATACGCAGTATTTT.

The chain uses TRBV14 and TRBJ1-2, with D hard to call. CDR1 is SGHDN and CDR2 is FVKESK in the germline V gene. CDR3 length: 14 amino acids. V gave up 4 bases and J gave up 3 bases, with 12 bases separating them. CDR3 loop: CASSRGEADYGYTF. As DNA, the CDR3 is TGTGCCAGCAGCCGCGGGGAGGCAGACTATGGCTACACCTTC.

The CDR3 bases are TGTGCCAGCAGCCAAGAAACAGGCTCCTACAATGAGCAGTTCTTC. Amino acids: CASSQETGSYNEQFF. V and J are TRBV4-2 and TRBJ2-1; tentative D call: TRBD1 (5 bases). Germline V lookup: CDR1 LGHNA, CDR2 YNFKEQ. The CDR3 is made up of 15 amino acids. V lost 0 bases and J lost 0, with 6 bases in between.

The rearrangement joins TRBV4-1 to TRBJ1-2, with TRBD1 identical over 8 bases. This CDR3 has 18 amino acids. Germline V CDR1 and CDR2: MGHRA, YSYEKL. V was clipped by 3 bases and J by 3 bases; unmatched bases: 15. The CDR3 sequence is CASSHPSRWTGTDYGYTF. The CDR3 DNA sequence: TGCGCCAGCAGCCACCCCTCGAGATGGACAGGGACTGACTATGGCTACACCTTC.

The chain employs TRBV9 and TRBJ2-7, with TRBD1 matching 10 bases. Germline lookup yields CDR1 SGDLS and CDR2 YYNGEE. V was clipped by 3 bases and J by 7 bases; unmatched bases: 4. This CDR3 contains 13 residues. CDR3: CASSADRGREQYF. CDR3 nucleotides: TGTGCCAGCAGCGCTGACAGGGGGCGTGAGCAGTACTTC. Drawing the rest from reference TRBV9 and TRBJ2-7, the complete variable domain is DSGVTQTPKHLITATGQRVTLRCSPRSGDLSVYWYQQSLDQGLQFLIQYYNGEERAKGNILERFSAQQFPDLHSELNLSSLELGDSALYFCASSADRGREQYFGPGTRLTVT.

The J gene is TRBJ2-3, the V gene TRBV10-1; 8 bases align to TRBD2. Trimming took 7 bases from V and 4 from J; bases not matched to a gene: 7. CDR3 size: 14 residues. Germline V lookup: CDR1 WNHNN, CDR2 SYGVQD (reference sequence). This CDR3 reads CASKAGGGADTQYF. The CDR3 coding sequence is TGCGCCAGCAAGGCGGGGGGCGGCGCAGATACGCAGTATTTT.